The present T cell receptor (beta chain) was sequenced within a study of T-cell memory formation after mild COVID-19. The wider study: Largely donor-specific TCR clusters were found.

Germline V gene lookup returns CDR1 KGHSH and CDR2 LQKENI. The ends lost 6 bases at V and 6 bases at J; junction bases unmatched: 12. The CDR3 is 16 residues long. This clonotype was picked up a small number of times. Its antigen is not known. Using its own MiXCR run on the 5' RACE reads, TCRdb lists one record per CDR3 protein. The sample has 300,000 to 350,000 distinct CDR3 sequences, just under 20% seen once. Findings and limits, study-wide: Day 15 to 85 contractors were CD4/CD8 balanced; later expanders leaned CD4+.

The chain uses TRBV18 and TRBJ2-1, with 9 positions matching TRBD1. Sequencing was carried out using PBMCs or a T cell subset sorted from them (not recorded which). The sequence derives from a man aged 18 to 30 who had mild COVID-19 (a few samples of this study predate the infection). Cell type and time point are not known. CDR3 sequence: CASSLTSPGQGNEQFF. The DNA of the CDR3 is TGTGCCAGCTCGCTAACGTCTCCGGGACAGGGCAATGAGCAGTTCTTC.